This T cell receptor beta chain was documented in a study of CD8+ T cells in alopecia areata. Sequencing relied on a cDNA template that was reverse transcribed from extracted RNA. The repertoire was sequenced with immunoSEQ multiplex PCR; TCRdb's copy has only in-frame clones and lacks some. The sample contains approximately 210,000 clones, around 66% of which appear only once. Noted treatment: oral pan-JAK inhibitor, 5-10 mg twice daily. CDR3 length: 15 amino acids. With 4 bases removed from V and 6 bases from J, the gap between germline ends came to 18 bases. Germline assignment: CDR1 MDHEN and CDR2 SYDVKM.

The material was CD4+ T cells sorted from blood, obtained at week 4, from a patient treated with tofacitinib. The chain uses TRBV28 and TRBJ2-5; tentatively, D is TRBD1 or TRBD2 (5 bases each). The clonotype originates from a human donor with alopecia areata. In nucleotides, the CDR3 is TGTGCCAGCAGTTCCCAACCCGATGGGGGAAAGACCCAGTACTTC. Its translation is CASSSQPDGGKTQYF.